This TCR beta chain originates from a study of cytomegalovirus exposure and HLA in healthy donors. Study context: Within an early data release were about 85 million unique TCRs drawn from HLA-typed donors. Study observations and caveats: A few chains linked to CMV were shown in vitro to be specific for CMV antigens.

This PCR relied on a set of 60 Vbeta primers and 13 Jbeta primers. Clones were read by immunoSEQ multiplex PCR, and TCRdb kept only the in-frame ones, dropping some. The sample consists of approximately 100,000 clones, about 70% of them appearing once. V gave up 5 bases and J gave up 4 bases; unmatched junction bases: 9. CDR1 is SEHNR, CDR2 FQNEAQ, per germline (reference sequence). This CDR3 spans 16 amino acids. Remarks on this clone: Its antigen is as yet unknown.

Source material: PBMCs. The clonotype was recovered from a female donor in good health and CMV-seronegative. The gene calls are TRBV7-9 and TRBJ2-7; 12 bases map to TRBD2. DNA for the CDR3: TGTGCCAGCAGCCGCACTAGCGGGAGGTCGTCGTACGAGCAGTACTTC. This gives the protein CASSRTSGRSSYEQYF.